A selection of T cell receptor beta chains follows, all from one sample in a study of blood T cell repertoires in COVID-19. Clones were sequenced by immunoSEQ multiplex PCR, and TCRdb holds only the in-frame ones, with some missing. This table has 410,000 or so clones, about 89% appearing once. Sequencing was carried out using peripheral blood. The receptors stem from a woman aged 40 to 50 with COVID-19, enrolled during active disease. CDR3s include the opening cysteine and the closing phenylalanine or tryptophan. The D gene is left open where the match is weak. Where a row states a size, it is once, few, many or the class of an expanded clone; other rows omit it.

V	D	size	J	CDR3	DNA
TRBV29-1	TRBD1	NA	TRBJ1-1	CSAAQDRWTEAFF	TGCAGCGCCGCCCAGGACAGGTGGACTGAAGCTTTCTTT
TRBV11-2	TRBD1	NA	TRBJ2-5	CASSHSTGRETQYF	TGTGCCAGCAGCCACTCGACAGGGAGAGAGACCCAGTACTTC
TRBV5-1	TRBD1	once	TRBJ1-1	CASSLRGPEAFF	TGCGCCAGCAGCTTGAGGGGGCCAGAAGCTTTCTTT
TRBV19	NA	NA	TRBJ2-3	CASSTGDTQYF	TGTGCCAGTAGCACAGGGGATACGCAGTATTTT
TRBV20-1	NA	NA	TRBJ2-1	CSASALIHNEQFF	TGCAGTGCTAGTGCGCTAATCCACAATGAGCAGTTCTTC
TRBV2	TRBD2	NA	TRBJ2-3	CASGLAGEDTQYF	TGTGCCAGCGGACTAGCGGGAGAAGATACGCAGTATTTT
TRBV7-2	NA	NA	TRBJ2-3	CASTPLDTQYF	TGTGCCAGCACCCCGTTGGATACGCAGTATTTT
TRBV15	TRBD1	NA	TRBJ1-1	CATRKYGGTGGNTEAFF	TGTGCCACCAGAAAGTACGGGGGGACAGGAGGTAACACTGAAGCTTTCTTT
TRBV6-6	NA	NA	TRBJ1-6	CASSYADRYNSPLHF	TGTGCCAGCAGCTACGCGGACAGATATAATTCACCCCTCCACTTT
TRBV18	NA	NA	TRBJ1-4	CASSPTGNEKLFF	TGTGCCAGCTCCCCGACCGGGAATGAAAAACTGTTTTTT
TRBV7-3	NA	NA	TRBJ2-1	CASSFHFDNEQFF	TGTGCCAGCAGCTTCCACTTCGACAATGAGCAGTTCTTC
TRBV10-3	TRBD1	once	TRBJ1-1	CAIRAGGPNTEAFF	TGTGCCATCAGAGCAGGGGGTCCGAACACTGAAGCTTTCTTT
TRBV5-1	TRBD1	NA	TRBJ2-1	CASSLVRTGGHEQFF	TGCGCCAGCAGCTTGGTCCGGACAGGGGGTCATGAGCAGTTCTTC
TRBV3-1/TRBV3-2	NA	NA	TRBJ1-2	CASSQWASGGDGYTF	TGTGCCAGCAGCCAATGGGCGTCGGGGGGCGATGGCTACACCTTC
TRBV19	TRBD2	NA	TRBJ2-4	CASSIPSGRDIQYF	TGTGCCAGTAGTATCCCTAGCGGGAGAGACATTCAGTACTTC
TRBV9	NA	NA	TRBJ1-2	CASSADRDYGYTF	TGTGCCAGCAGCGCCGACAGAGACTATGGCTACACCTTC
TRBV28	NA	few	TRBJ1-1	CASSLGRGGTEAFF	TGTGCCAGCAGCCTGGGTAGGGGAGGCACTGAAGCTTTCTTT
TRBV27	NA	NA	TRBJ1-1	CASSWGRVTEAFF	TGTGCCAGCAGTTGGGGGCGGGTTACTGAAGCTTTCTTT
TRBV4-3	NA	NA	TRBJ1-1	CASSQAGEGTEAFF	TGCGCCAGCAGCCAAGCAGGGGAGGGCACTGAAGCTTTCTTT
TRBV6-5	NA	few	TRBJ1-2	CASSTTGYGYTF	TGTGCCAGCAGTACGACAGGCTATGGCTACACCTTC
TRBV11-2	TRBD2	NA	TRBJ2-5	CASSLRTSPPGAQYF	TGTGCCAGCAGCTTAAGGACTAGCCCCCCTGGGGCCCAGTACTTC
TRBV3-1/TRBV3-2	NA	NA	TRBJ2-3	CASSQGGRSTDTQYF	TGTGCCAGCAGCCAAGGGGGCCGTAGCACAGATACGCAGTATTTT
TRBV18	TRBD1	NA	TRBJ1-5	CASSPQFSTGDQPQHF	TGTGCCAGCTCACCACAATTCTCGACAGGGGATCAGCCCCAGCATTTT
TRBV9	TRBD1	NA	TRBJ1-2	CASSPPGQLNGYTF	TGTGCCAGCAGCCCTCCGGGACAGTTGAATGGCTACACCTTC
TRBV6-1	NA	NA	TRBJ2-3	CASSEELSGYTDTQYF	TGTGCCAGCAGTGAAGAACTTAGCGGTTACACAGATACGCAGTATTTT
TRBV7-2	TRBD2	once	TRBJ2-5	CASSHPQTSGSAQYF	TGTGCCAGCAGCCACCCCCAGACTAGCGGCTCCGCCCAGTACTTC
TRBV7-2	NA	NA	TRBJ2-5	CASSLGAGRGEETQYF	TGTGCCAGCAGCTTAGGGGCCGGTAGGGGTGAAGAGACCCAGTACTTC
TRBV4-1	TRBD1	NA	TRBJ1-2	CASSQDRVTGTGRNGYTF	TGCGCCAGCAGCCAAGACAGGGTAACAGGGACAGGGAGGAATGGCTACACCTTC
TRBV7-3	TRBD1	NA	TRBJ2-3	CASSLNSRGRDTQYF	TGTGCCAGCAGCTTAAATTCCAGGGGGCGAGATACGCAGTATTTT
TRBV7-3	TRBD2	NA	TRBJ2-3	CASSSKREGGTDTQYF	TGTGCCAGCAGCTCTAAGCGGGAAGGCGGGACAGATACGCAGTATTTT
TRBV5-1	NA	NA	TRBJ1-1	CASSLAVGGHTEAFF	TGCGCCAGCAGCTTGGCCGTCGGGGGACACACTGAAGCTTTCTTT
TRBV7-9	NA	NA	TRBJ1-1	CASSLPGTRSEAFF	TGTGCCAGCAGCTTACCCGGGACTCGTAGTGAAGCTTTCTTT
TRBV27	TRBD2	many	TRBJ2-7	CASSLFLAGGYEQYF	TGTGCCAGCAGCCTATTCCTAGCGGGAGGCTACGAGCAGTACTTC
TRBV7-6	NA	NA	TRBJ2-7	CASSLVSRGSDEQYF	TGTGCCAGCAGCTTAGTTAGTAGGGGCTCCGACGAGCAGTACTTC
TRBV2	TRBD1	NA	TRBJ2-7	CASSERGQSEQYF	TGTGCCAGCAGTGAAAGGGGACAGAGCGAGCAGTACTTC
TRBV13	NA	NA	TRBJ1-2	CASSLGMVVKASF	TGTGCCAGCAGCTTAGGGATGGTCGTCAAAGCGTCCTTC
TRBV9	TRBD2	once	TRBJ2-1	CASSVEIGGTSGSSSYNEQFF	TGTGCCAGCAGCGTAGAAATCGGAGGGACTAGCGGGTCCAGCTCCTACAATGAGCAGTTCTTC
TRBV2	NA	NA	TRBJ1-6	CASSDLPGFWSLHF	TGTGCCAGCAGTGACCTTCCAGGGTTTTGGTCCCTCCACTTT
TRBV5-6	NA	NA	TRBJ1-6	CASSLRGTSSYNSPLHF	TGTGCCAGCAGCTTAAGGGGAACCTCCTCCTATAATTCACCCCTCCACTTT
TRBV6-1	NA	NA	TRBJ1-2	CASSDLPRFRYGYTF	TGTGCCAGCAGTGACCTGCCGAGGTTCCGCTATGGCTACACCTTC
TRBV6-2/TRBV6-3	TRBD1	NA	TRBJ1-6	CASSTRDRQHSPLHF	TGTGCCAGCAGTACTCGGGACAGGCAGCATTCACCCCTCCACTTT
TRBV9	TRBD2	NA	TRBJ2-2	CASTRLAGAGELFF	TGTGCCAGCACCCGACTAGCGGGGGCCGGGGAGCTGTTTTTT
TRBV7-3	NA	NA	TRBJ2-2	CANPTGPARNTGELFF	TGTGCCAATCCTACAGGGCCCGCCCGGAACACCGGGGAGCTGTTTTTT
TRBV19	NA	NA	TRBJ1-4	CASTGTGEKLFF	TGTGCCAGTACGGGCACAGGAGAAAAACTGTTTTTT
TRBV6-5	NA	few	TRBJ1-1	CASSRDLGVSFF	TGTGCCAGCAGTAGGGACTTGGGGGTTTCTTTCTTT
TRBV28	NA	NA	TRBJ1-5	CASSLSGGFSNQPQHF	TGTGCCAGCAGTTTATCCGGGGGATTCAGCAATCAGCCCCAGCATTTT
TRBV5-4	NA	NA	TRBJ2-7	CASSLQGIHEQYF	TGTGCCAGCAGCTTGCAGGGCATCCACGAGCAGTACTTC
TRBV18	NA	once	TRBJ2-7	CASSSSRSLSYEQYF	TGTGCCAGCTCCTCGTCTAGGAGCCTTTCCTACGAGCAGTACTTC
TRBV10-3	TRBD2	NA	TRBJ2-5	CAISGGRPSGGAETQYF	TGTGCCATCAGTGGGGGAAGGCCCAGCGGGGGGGCCGAGACCCAGTACTTC
TRBV28	NA	few	TRBJ1-1	CASSSAPSNTEAFF	TGTGCCAGCAGCTCCGCGCCCTCGAACACTGAAGCTTTCTTT
TRBV7-2	TRBD2	NA	TRBJ2-3	CASSRSGGGDTQYF	TGTGCCAGCAGCCGTAGCGGGGGGGGAGATACGCAGTATTTT